The entry below gives a single T cell receptor beta chain sequence along with its context. Antigen unknown. These data belong to a study of CD8 T cells in ankylosing spondylitis. A quantitative 5'-RACE method, one with molecular barcodes, was used to make TCR beta libraries. TCRdb re-derived calls from the 5' RACE reads in MiXCR, one entry per CDR3 protein. The sample lists about 330,000 distinct CDR3 sequences; around 8% were seen once. General study results and limits: Several highly homologous variants formed a TCR beta motif that appeared characteristic of ankylosing spondylitis blood.

The germline V and J ends were trimmed by 4 bases and 2 bases, with 9 bases remaining between them. There are 14 residues in the CDR3. The material sequenced was blood, either unsorted or a sorted T cell fraction (not recorded which). This rearrangement joins TRBV12-3 or TRBV12-4 to TRBJ2-1; no definite D call. This clonotype originated in a male donor with ankylosing spondylitis. Here the CDR3 DNA reads TGTGCCAGCAGTTCCGGCGGTACCTACAATGAGCAGTTCTTC. Residues: CASSSGGTYNEQFF.